This TCR beta chain was documented in a study of spatial heterogeneity in lung cancer. The time point: sample taken at primary tumor resection. MiXCR, applied by TCRdb to the 5' RACE reads, yields one record per CDR3 protein. The sample records some 7,800 distinct CDR3 sequences, approximately 5.3% being singletons. The CDR3 consists of 15 residues. The V segment lost 5 bases and the J segment 0 bases; nucleotides outside the gene matches: 7. In germline, CDR1 is SGHAT, CDR2 FQNNGV. By share, this clonotype counts as medium-sized. Its antigen is as yet unknown. Whole-study findings and limits: Expanded alpha and beta TCR counts within tumors tracked tumor mutation counts.

The sequenced sample was lung tumor tissue, obtained at surgery. This chain uses TRBV11-2 with TRBJ2-7; 7 positions match TRBD1. The sequence was collected from a male donor with early-stage non-small cell lung cancer. CDR3 in DNA: TGTGCCAGCAGCGCCCGCAGGGGGAGCTCCTACGAGCAGTACTTC. This sequence encodes CASSARRGSSYEQYF.